The entry below gives a single T cell receptor (beta chain) sequence along with its context. Antigen unknown. Scientists recovered RNA and DNA together from approximately 20-30 mg of unsorted bulk tissue. The researchers produced TCR beta cDNA from roughly 500 ng total RNA with a constant-region primer. It was through three nested multiplex PCR rounds of slightly modified ARM-PCR that TCR beta libraries arose. TRBV1-TRBV30 forward primers and a C-beta reverse primer were used in the first two PCR rounds, which each ran for ten to eleven cycles. TCRdb recomputed calls from the multiplex PCR reads with MiXCR, one row per CDR3 protein. The sample lists about 43,000 distinct CDR3 sequences, over 70% occurring once. The data are from a study of tumor-infiltrating lymphocytes in primary liver carcinoma. Findings and limits, study-wide: Tumors and blood were compared for top-250-clone fraction, and tumors had the significantly higher value (p = 0.039). In tumor-adjacent and tumor-blood pairs, overlap was lower than in tumor region pairs.

Trimming shortened V by 6 bases and J by 9 bases, and 15 bases separated the two germline ends. The germline V gene encodes CDR1 SQVTM and CDR2 ANQGSEA. The CDR3 has 12 residues. The source material was liver tumor tissue from sampling region 2. The sample's subset: tumor region T2, inferior pole. V and J are TRBV29-1 and TRBJ2-1; the D is unclear. The TCR comes from a man aged 35 to 55 with primary liver carcinoma and hepatitis B virus infection. The CDR3 protein is CSVRSGIGEQFF. The CDR3, as DNA: TGCAGCGTGCGGTCCGGTATTGGTGAGCAGTTCTTC.